This is a list of T cell receptor beta chains from one sample in a study of graft-versus-host responses after intestinal transplantation. What these receptors recognize is not known. Clones were read by immunoSEQ multiplex PCR, and TCRdb kept only the in-frame ones, dropping some. This table holds tens of thousands of clones, around 83% found once. Specimen: unstimulated CD8+ T cells sorted from spleen or lymph node cells, collected before intestinal transplant. These TCRs come from a human donor who received an intestinal transplant. CDR3s include the opening cysteine and the closing phenylalanine or tryptophan. The D gene is left open where the match is weak. The size of a clone is reported for some rows only, either as once, few or many, or as a class for expanded clones.

V: TRBV30; size: -; D: TRBD1; J: TRBJ1-2; DNA: TGTGCCTGGAGTGAAGGGACAGTGGAAGACTATGGCTACACCTTC; CDR3: CAWSEGTVEDYGYTF
V: TRBV6-5; size: -; D: TRBD2; J: TRBJ2-1; DNA: TGTGCCAGCAGTTACCCGGGGGGGAGGGCAGGTGAGCAGTTCTTC; CDR3: CASSYPGGRAGEQFF
V: TRBV7-3; size: -; D: TRBD2; J: TRBJ2-5; DNA: TGTGCCAGCAGTCGAGCGGGAAGGGAGGGGGAGACCCAGTACTTC; CDR3: CASSRAGREGETQYF
V: TRBV9; size: -; D: -; J: TRBJ2-1; DNA: TGTGCCAGCAGCGCGGCTAGCGACGGAGGGATCAATGAGCAGTTCTTC; CDR3: CASSAASDGGINEQFF
V: TRBV9; size: -; D: TRBD2; J: TRBJ2-5; DNA: TGTGCCAGCAGCGTAGACCCCGGACTAGCGGGAGTGGGGGAGACCCAGTACTTC; CDR3: CASSVDPGLAGVGETQYF
V: TRBV15; size: -; D: -; J: TRBJ2-7; DNA: TGTGCCACCAGCAGAGGACAGAATCTCTACGAGCAGTACTTC; CDR3: CATSRGQNLYEQYF
V: TRBV6-5; size: -; D: -; J: TRBJ2-7; DNA: TGTGCCAGCACCCTGAGGCTCTCCTACGAGCAGTACTTC; CDR3: CASTLRLSYEQYF
V: TRBV6-1; size: -; D: TRBD2; J: TRBJ2-1; DNA: TGTGCCAGCAGTGAAAGGGGGGTAGCGGGGTATGAGCAGTTCTTC; CDR3: CASSERGVAGYEQFF
V: TRBV21-1; size: -; D: -; J: TRBJ2-6; DNA: TGTGCCAGCAGCAAGGAGGGACAGGGGGCCACTGGGGCCAACGTCCTGACTTTC; CDR3: CASSKEGQGATGANVLTF
V: TRBV11-2; size: -; D: TRBD2; J: TRBJ2-7; DNA: TGTGCCAGCAGCCCCCGACTAGCGGGAGTAACCGAGCAGTACTTC; CDR3: CASSPRLAGVTEQYF
V: TRBV6-1; size: -; D: TRBD2; J: TRBJ2-3; DNA: TGTGCCAGCATTTATTCAGCGGGATACACAGATACGCAGTATTTT; CDR3: CASIYSAGYTDTQYF
V: TRBV9; size: -; D: -; J: TRBJ1-1; DNA: TGTGCCAGCAGCGTAGGAGGGGGAATGAACACTGAAGCTTTCTTT; CDR3: CASSVGGGMNTEAFF
V: TRBV15; size: few; D: -; J: TRBJ2-1; DNA: TGTGCCACCAGCAGAGACGGGGGAAATGAGCAGTTCTTC; CDR3: CATSRDGGNEQFF
V: TRBV4-1; size: once; D: TRBD2; J: TRBJ2-5; DNA: TGCGCCAGCAGCCAGACTAGCGGGAGGGCCAGGGAGACCCAGTACTTC; CDR3: CASSQTSGRARETQYF
V: TRBV5-1; size: -; D: TRBD1; J: TRBJ1-3; DNA: TGCGCCAGCAGCTTGGCCCAGGGGGCTACCGGAAACACCATATATTTT; CDR3: CASSLAQGATGNTIYF
V: TRBV11-2; size: once; D: -; J: TRBJ2-2; DNA: TGTGCCAGCAGCTTAGTCGGGTCGTCGAACACCGGGGAGCTGTTTTTT; CDR3: CASSLVGSSNTGELFF
V: TRBV29-1; size: -; D: TRBD1; J: TRBJ1-5; DNA: TGCAGCGTTGGGACGGGACAGGATAATCAGCCCCAGCATTTT; CDR3: CSVGTGQDNQPQHF
V: TRBV5-5; size: -; D: -; J: TRBJ2-7; DNA: TGTGCCAGCAGCTTGGCGGACTTCTACGAGCAGTACTTC; CDR3: CASSLADFYEQYF